Presented here are 12 T cell receptor beta chains from one specimen sequenced in a study of blood T cell repertoires in COVID-19. Measured with immunoSEQ multiplex PCR; TCRdb has only the in-frame clones, and not every one. The table lists some 200,000 clones, roughly 80% of them singletons, with 1.3% in the top ten. The specimen sequenced was PBMCs or T cells enriched from blood (not recorded which). The receptors come from a woman aged 40 to 50 with acute COVID-19.

The rearrangement links TRBV30 to TRBJ2-1; tentatively, D is TRBD1 (6 bases). This CDR3 comprises 14 residues. V was shortened by 7 bases and J by 0 bases, with 13 bases between the two germline ends. The germline CDR1 and CDR2 sequences are GTSNPN and SVGIG (reference sequence). CDR3: CASWTASSYNEQFF. CDR3 coding DNA: TGTGCCTCCTGGACAGCGAGCTCCTACAATGAGCAGTTCTTC.

The chain recombines TRBV11-2 with TRBJ1-4; maybe TRBD1 (5 bases). Germline V gene lookup returns CDR1 SGHAT and CDR2 FQNNGV. V was pared by 6 bases and J by 5 bases, with 10 bases between. The CDR3 runs to 13 residues. For the CDR3, the DNA is TGTGCCAGCAGTGGGGGGGAAAATGAAAAACTGTTTTTT. As protein: CASSGGENEKLFF.

The CDR3 coding sequence is TGTGCCAGCAGTTACTCTGTACCGGGACAAAGAGAAGAGACCCAGTACTTC. Translated: CASSYSVPGQREETQYF. The J gene is TRBJ2-5, the V gene TRBV6-2 or TRBV6-3; TRBD1 is a possible D gene (6 bases). Germline CDR1 and CDR2: MNHEY and SVGEGT. The germline V and J ends were trimmed by 0 bases and 3 bases, with 17 bases remaining between them. CDR3 length equals 17 residues.

This sequence joins TRBV5-1 and TRBJ2-3, with a tentative D call TRBD1 (5 bases). The V and J ends lost 3 bases and 5 bases respectively, with 7 bases between them. CDR3 size: 12 residues. CDR1 is SGHRS, CDR2 YFSETQ, per germline. The CDR3 spells CASSSDRDTQYF. CDR3 sequence (DNA): TGCGCCAGCAGCTCCGACAGAGATACGCAGTATTTT.

The gene calls are TRBV5-1 and TRBJ1-6; 7 positions match TRBD1. J lost 5 bases, V lost 4 bases, and 6 bases had no gene match. This CDR3 comprises 15 residues. Germline V lookup: CDR1 SGHRS, CDR2 YFSETQ. The CDR3: CASSGGTANNSPLHF. The CDR3 region has the DNA TGCGCCAGCAGCGGCGGGACAGCGAATAATTCACCCCTCCACTTT.

This chain joins TRBV6-6 and TRBJ1-6; D not resolved. Trimming cost V 7 bases and J 1 base, with 14 bases left between them. Germline assignment: CDR1 MNHNY and CDR2 SVGAGI (reference sequence). The CDR3 extends over 16 amino acids. DNA of the CDR3: TGTGCCAGCATCAACGGGGTAACGTCCTATAATTCACCCCTCCACTTT. Protein sequence: CASINGVTSYNSPLHF.

This chain uses TRBV27 with TRBJ2-1, with TRBD2 identical over 13 bases. CDR3 size: 15 residues. The trim removed 3 bases at V and 9 bases at J, leaving 5 bases unmatched. The germline gives CDR1 MNHEY, CDR2 SMNVEV (reference sequence). This CDR3 is CASSLGTSGIGEQFF. The CDR3 nucleotides are TGTGCCAGCAGTTTGGGGACTAGCGGGATTGGTGAGCAGTTCTTC.

The chain employs TRBV24-1 and TRBJ2-1; tentative D call: TRBD1 (6 bases). The CDR3 consists of 16 residues. Germline V gene lookup returns CDR1 KGHDR and CDR2 SFDVKD. The germline V and J ends were trimmed by 3 bases and 5 bases, with 16 bases remaining between them. The CDR3 region is CATSDVPPTGDNEQFF. For the CDR3, the DNA is TGTGCCACCAGTGATGTGCCCCCGACAGGAGACAATGAGCAGTTCTTC.

CDR3 in amino acids: CASSLGRKTSGSYNEQFF. CDR3 bases: TGTGCCAGCAGCTTGGGACGCAAAACTAGCGGGAGCTACAATGAGCAGTTCTTC. The chain carries TRBV7-6 and TRBJ2-1; 11 nucleotides line up with TRBD2. The junction had 10 bases not matched to a gene; V was cut back by 3 bases and J by 3 bases. The CDR3 sequence is 18 residues long. CDR1 is SGHVS, CDR2 FNYEAQ, per germline.

V and J are TRBV19 and TRBJ2-1, with 7 nucleotides matching TRBD1. The CDR3 has 15 amino acids. From germline, CDR1 is LNHDA and CDR2 SQIVND (reference sequence). V gave up 6 bases and J gave up 0 bases; unmatched junction bases: 5. The CDR3 DNA follows: TGTGCCAGTAGAGACAGGGCCACCTCCTACAATGAGCAGTTCTTC. Its protein product is CASRDRATSYNEQFF.

This chain links TRBV6-5 with TRBJ1-1; 7 bases map to TRBD1. V lost 3 bases, J lost 7 bases, and 5 bases stayed unmatched. The CDR3 is 13 residues long. In germline, CDR1 is MNHEY, CDR2 SVGAGI. This CDR3 is CASSYSRGFEAFF. The CDR3 nucleotides read TGTGCCAGCAGTTATTCCAGGGGGTTTGAAGCTTTCTTT.

This rearrangement joins TRBV11-2 to TRBJ2-7; D unresolved. The V end lost 0 bases, the J end lost 0 bases, and 9 bases lay between the germline ends. This CDR3 is 15 amino acids long. The germline CDR1 and CDR2 sequences are SGHAT and FQNNGV. The CDR3 DNA reads as TGTGCCAGCAGCTTAGATCTCCCTACCTCCTACGAGCAGTACTTC. Protein product: CASSLDLPTSYEQYF.